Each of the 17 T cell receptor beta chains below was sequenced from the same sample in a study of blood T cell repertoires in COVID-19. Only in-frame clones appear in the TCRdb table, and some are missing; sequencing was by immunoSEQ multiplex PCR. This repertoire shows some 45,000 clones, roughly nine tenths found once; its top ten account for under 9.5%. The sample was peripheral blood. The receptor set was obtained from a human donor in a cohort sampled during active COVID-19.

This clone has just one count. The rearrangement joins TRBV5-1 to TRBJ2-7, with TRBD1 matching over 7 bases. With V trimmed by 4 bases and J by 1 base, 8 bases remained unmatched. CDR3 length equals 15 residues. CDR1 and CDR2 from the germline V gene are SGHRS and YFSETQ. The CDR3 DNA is TGCGCCAGCAGCCGGACTTCGACAGGGTCCTACGAGCAGTACTTC. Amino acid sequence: CASSRTSTGSYEQYF.

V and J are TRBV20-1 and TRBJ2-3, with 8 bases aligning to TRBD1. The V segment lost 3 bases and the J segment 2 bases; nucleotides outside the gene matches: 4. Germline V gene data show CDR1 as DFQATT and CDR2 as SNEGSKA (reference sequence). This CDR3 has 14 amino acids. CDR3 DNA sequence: TGCAGTGCTAGTGACAGGGGAATCACAGATACGCAGTATTTT. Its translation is CSASDRGITDTQYF.

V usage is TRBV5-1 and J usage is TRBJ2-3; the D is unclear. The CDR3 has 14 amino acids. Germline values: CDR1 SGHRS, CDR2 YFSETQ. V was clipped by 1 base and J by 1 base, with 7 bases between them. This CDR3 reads CASSLRQGTDTQYF. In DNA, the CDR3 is TGCGCCAGCAGCTTGAGGCAGGGCACAGATACGCAGTATTTT.

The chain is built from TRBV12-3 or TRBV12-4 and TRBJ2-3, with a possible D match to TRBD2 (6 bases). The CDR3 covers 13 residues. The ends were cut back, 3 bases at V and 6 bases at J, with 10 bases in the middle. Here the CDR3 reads CASSFGGTDTQYF. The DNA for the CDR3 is TGTGCCAGCAGTTTTGGGGGGACGGATACGCAGTATTTT.

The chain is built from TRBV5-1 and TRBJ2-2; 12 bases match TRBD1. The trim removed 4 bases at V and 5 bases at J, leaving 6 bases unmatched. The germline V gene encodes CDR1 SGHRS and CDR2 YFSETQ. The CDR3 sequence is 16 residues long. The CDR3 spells CASSRGQGARTGELFF. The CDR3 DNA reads TGCGCCAGCAGCAGGGGACAGGGGGCGCGGACCGGGGAGCTGTTTTTT.

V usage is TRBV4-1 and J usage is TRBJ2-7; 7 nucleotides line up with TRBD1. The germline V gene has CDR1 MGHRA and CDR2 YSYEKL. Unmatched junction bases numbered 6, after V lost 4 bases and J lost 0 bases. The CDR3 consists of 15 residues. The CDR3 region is CASSLLRDSSYEQYF. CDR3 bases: TGCGCCAGCAGCCTTTTAAGGGACAGCTCCTACGAGCAGTACTTC.

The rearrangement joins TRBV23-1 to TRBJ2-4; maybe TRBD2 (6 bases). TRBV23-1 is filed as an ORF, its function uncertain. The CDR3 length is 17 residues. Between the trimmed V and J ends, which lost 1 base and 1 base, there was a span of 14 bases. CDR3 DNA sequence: TGCGCCAGCAGTCAATTCCGGAGGGATCGGGCCAAAAACATTCAGTACTTC. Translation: CASSQFRRDRAKNIQYF.

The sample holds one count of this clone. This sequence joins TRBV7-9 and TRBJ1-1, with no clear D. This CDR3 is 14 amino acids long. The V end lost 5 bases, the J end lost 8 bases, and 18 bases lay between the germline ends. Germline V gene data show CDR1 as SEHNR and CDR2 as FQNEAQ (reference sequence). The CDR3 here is CASSIGWSEDEAFF. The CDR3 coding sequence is TGTGCCAGCAGCATAGGTTGGAGCGAAGACGAAGCTTTCTTT. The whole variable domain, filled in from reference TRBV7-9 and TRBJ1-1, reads DTGVSQNPRHKITKRGQNVTFRCDPISEHNRLYWYRQTLGQGPEFLTYFQNEAQLEKSRLLSDRFSAERPKGSFSTLEIQRTEQGDSAMYLCASSIGWSEDEAFFGQGTRLTVV.

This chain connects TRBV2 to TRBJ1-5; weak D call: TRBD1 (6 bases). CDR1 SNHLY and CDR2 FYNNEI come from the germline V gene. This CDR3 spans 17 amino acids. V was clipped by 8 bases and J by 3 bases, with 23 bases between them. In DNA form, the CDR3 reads TGTGCCAGCCTGTCCCCGTGGGGGCATCGGGTCAATCAGCCCCAGCATTTT. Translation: CASLSPWGHRVNQPQHF.

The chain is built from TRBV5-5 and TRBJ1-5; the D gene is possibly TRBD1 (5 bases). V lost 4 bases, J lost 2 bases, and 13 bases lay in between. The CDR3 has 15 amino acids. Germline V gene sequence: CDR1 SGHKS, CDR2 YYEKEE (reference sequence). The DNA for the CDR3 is TGTGCCAGCAGCCTGAGCCAGGGCGGCAATCAGCCCCAGCATTTT. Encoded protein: CASSLSQGGNQPQHF.

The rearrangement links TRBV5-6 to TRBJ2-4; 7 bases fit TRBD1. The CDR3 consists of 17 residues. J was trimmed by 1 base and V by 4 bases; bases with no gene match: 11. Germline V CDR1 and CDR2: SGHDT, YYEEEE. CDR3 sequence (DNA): TGTGCCAGCAGCCCTTACAGGGGAAAGGAGGCCAAAAACATTCAGTACTTC. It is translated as CASSPYRGKEAKNIQYF.

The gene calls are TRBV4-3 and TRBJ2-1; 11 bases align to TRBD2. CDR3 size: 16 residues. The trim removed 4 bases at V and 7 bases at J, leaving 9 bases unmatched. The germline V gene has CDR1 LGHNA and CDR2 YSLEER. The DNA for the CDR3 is TGCGCCAGCAGCCCTTCCGGGACTAGCGGAAGTAATGAGCAGTTCTTC. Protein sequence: CASSPSGTSGSNEQFF.

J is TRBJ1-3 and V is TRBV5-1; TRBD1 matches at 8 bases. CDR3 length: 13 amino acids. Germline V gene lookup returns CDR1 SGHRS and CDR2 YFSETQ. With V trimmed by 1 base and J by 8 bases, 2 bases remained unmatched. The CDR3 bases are TGCGCCAGCAGCTTGACAGGGGGTGACACCATATATTTT. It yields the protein CASSLTGGDTIYF.

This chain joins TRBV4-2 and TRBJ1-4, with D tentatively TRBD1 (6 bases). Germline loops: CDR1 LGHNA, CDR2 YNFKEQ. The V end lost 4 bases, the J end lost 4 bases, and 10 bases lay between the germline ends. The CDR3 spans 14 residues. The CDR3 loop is CASSLAGDNEKLFF. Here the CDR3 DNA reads TGTGCCAGCAGCCTGGCAGGGGATAATGAAAAACTGTTTTTT.

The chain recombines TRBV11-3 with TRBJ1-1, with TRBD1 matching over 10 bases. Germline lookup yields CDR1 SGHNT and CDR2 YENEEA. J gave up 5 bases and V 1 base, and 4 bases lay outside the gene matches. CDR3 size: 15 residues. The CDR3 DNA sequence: TGTGCCAGCAGCTTAGCCGGGACAGGGGATACTGAAGCTTTCTTT. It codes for CASSLAGTGDTEAFF. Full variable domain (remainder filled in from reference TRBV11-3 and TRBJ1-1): EAGVVQSPRYKIIEKKQPVAFWCNPISGHNTLYWYLQNLGQGPELLIRYENEEAVDDSQLPKDRFSAERLKGVDSTLKIQPAELGDSAVYLCASSLAGTGDTEAFFGQGTRLTVV.

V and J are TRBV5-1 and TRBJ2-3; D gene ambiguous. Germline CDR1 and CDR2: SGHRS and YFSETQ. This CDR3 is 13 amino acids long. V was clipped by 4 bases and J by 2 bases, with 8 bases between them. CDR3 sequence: CASSPTVTDTQYF. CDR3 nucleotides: TGCGCCAGCAGCCCGACTGTCACAGATACGCAGTATTTT.

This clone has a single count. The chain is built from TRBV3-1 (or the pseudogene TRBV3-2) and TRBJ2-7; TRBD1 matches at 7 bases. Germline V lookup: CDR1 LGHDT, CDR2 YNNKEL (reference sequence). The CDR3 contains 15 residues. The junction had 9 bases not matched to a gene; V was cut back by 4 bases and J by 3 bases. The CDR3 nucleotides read TGTGCCAGCAGCCCGATCCAGGGACAGCGCTACGAGCAGTACTTC. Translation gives CASSPIQGQRYEQYF.